These 22 T cell receptor beta chains share one sample of origin, sequenced in a study of shared clonotypes between healthy human individuals. The assay was immunoSEQ multiplex PCR, and TCRdb's table has in-frame clones only and misses some. The data show a few million clones, around 93% seen once. The sample was naive CD4+ T cells from PBMCs. Indicated subset: CD45RA+ positively selected. These receptors originate from a young man in good health. Some clones in this sample may be carry-over from other donors' samples.

This clone came up a few times. This chain uses TRBV16 with TRBJ1-5, with TRBD1 identical over 8 bases. CDR1 and CDR2 from the germline V gene are KGHSY and FQNENV. With V trimmed by 6 bases and J by 6 bases, 7 bases remained unmatched. The CDR3 is made up of 14 amino acids. The chain's CDR3 is CASSADRAPQPQHF. The CDR3 nucleotides read TGTGCCAGCAGTGCGGACAGGGCGCCTCAGCCCCAGCATTTT.

The chain recombines TRBV5-1 with TRBJ2-3; D is unresolved. The CDR3 spans 13 residues. The germline V gene encodes CDR1 SGHRS and CDR2 YFSETQ. The ends were cut back, 4 bases at V and 8 bases at J, with 14 bases in the middle. The CDR3 spells CASSPVLLGTQYF. The CDR3 DNA reads TGCGCCAGCAGCCCTGTCCTACTGGGTACGCAGTATTTT.

The rearrangement joins TRBV7-3 to TRBJ2-7; 9 bases are a match to TRBD2. Germline CDR1 SGHTA, CDR2 FQGTGA. V gave up 0 bases and J gave up 1 base; unmatched junction bases: 1. The CDR3 runs 15 residues. The CDR3 sequence: CASSLTAGGSYEQYF. CDR3 in DNA: TGTGCCAGCAGCTTAACAGCGGGAGGTTCCTACGAGCAGTACTTC.

J is TRBJ2-5 and V is TRBV5-1, with 7 bases aligning to TRBD1. This CDR3 comprises 14 residues. J was trimmed by 1 base and V by 2 bases; bases with no gene match: 2. Germline V gene data show CDR1 as SGHRS and CDR2 as YFSETQ. CDR3 DNA sequence: TGCGCCAGCAGCTTCACAGGGGCCCAAGAGACCCAGTACTTC. Amino acids: CASSFTGAQETQYF.

The CDR3 spells CASSYDAQGREQYF. The CDR3 region has the DNA TGTGCCAGCAGTTACGACGCACAGGGGCGCGAGCAGTACTTC. The rearrangement links TRBV6-6 to TRBJ2-7, with 7 bases identical to TRBD1. Losses at the gene ends were 2 bases for V and 6 bases for J; bases not matched to a gene: 7. This CDR3 is built from 14 residues. CDR1 and CDR2 (germline): MNHNY, SVGAGI (reference sequence).

The V call is TRBV4-1, the J call TRBJ2-1; 9 bases fit TRBD2. CDR1 and CDR2 from the germline V gene are MGHRA and YSYEKL. The CDR3 length is 14 residues. Trimming at V came to 2 bases and at J to 10 bases, leaving 6 bases not matched to a gene. CDR3 in DNA: TGCGCCAGCAGCCAACGGAACAGCGGGAGGGAGCAGTTCTTC. Translated: CASSQRNSGREQFF.

J is TRBJ1-3 and V is TRBV9; the D gene is possibly TRBD1 (6 bases). V was shortened by 3 bases and J by 5 bases, with 12 bases between the two germline ends. CDR1 SGDLS and CDR2 YYNGEE come from the germline V gene. The CDR3 is 14 residues long. The CDR3 protein is CASSEGDGRNTIYF. CDR3 in DNA: TGTGCCAGCAGCGAGGGGGACGGACGAAACACCATATATTTT.

As regards this clone: Other nucleotide sequences in the sample specify the same CDR3. The genes are TRBV7-9 and TRBJ2-2; no clear D gene. The length of the CDR3 is 9 residues. Germline CDR1 reads SEHNR; CDR2 reads FQNEAQ (reference sequence). V was trimmed by 7 bases and J by 8 bases, leaving 2 bases between them. The CDR3 DNA reads as TGTGCCAGCACGGGGGAGCTGTTTTTT. Its protein product is CASTGELFF.

This sequence joins TRBV7-2 and TRBJ2-1; D unclear. Germline V lookup: CDR1 SGHTA, CDR2 FQGNSA. The CDR3 length is 15 residues. Deletions cut 5 bases from V and 6 bases from J, with 17 bases between. The CDR3 nucleotides are TGTGCCAGCAGCGCCCTAGGGCGAACGGGCAATGAGCAGTTCTTC. This codes for CASSALGRTGNEQFF.

The V and J genes are TRBV9 and TRBJ2-1; 9 nucleotides agree with TRBD2. After removal of 3 bases from V and 0 bases from J, the junction contained 7 bases not matched to a gene. CDR1 and CDR2 (germline): SGDLS, YYNGEE. This CDR3 comprises 17 residues. The chain's CDR3 is CASSARGGPSSYNEQFF. The CDR3 bases are TGTGCCAGCAGCGCGCGGGGGGGACCGAGCTCCTACAATGAGCAGTTCTTC.

The rearrangement joins TRBV28 to TRBJ1-5, with 8 nucleotides matching TRBD1. Losses at the gene ends were 5 bases for V and 2 bases for J; bases not matched to a gene: 11. CDR1 is MDHEN and CDR2 is SYDVKM in the germline V gene. There are 17 residues in the CDR3. This CDR3 is CASSTRTGNRGNQPQHF. CDR3 DNA sequence: TGTGCCAGCAGTACAAGGACAGGGAATCGAGGCAATCAGCCCCAGCATTTT. The whole variable domain, filled in from reference TRBV28 and TRBJ1-5, reads DVKVTQSSRYLVKRTGEKVFLECVQDMDHENMFWYRQDPGLGLRLIYFSYDVKMKEKGDIPEGYSVSREKKERFSLILESASTNQTSMYLCASSTRTGNRGNQPQHFGDGTRLSIL.

DNA for the CDR3: TGTGCCAGCAGCTTGAATTTTTTTGGACTAGGCTCCTACAATGAGCAGTTCTTC. This translates into CASSLNFFGLGSYNEQFF. The rearrangement links TRBV5-6 to TRBJ2-1; 7 positions match TRBD2. CDR1 and CDR2 (germline): SGHDT, YYEEEE. The ends lost 1 base at V and 0 bases at J; junction bases unmatched: 10. The CDR3 has 18 residues.

V usage is TRBV28 and J usage is TRBJ2-5; D possibly corresponds to TRBD1 (6 bases). CDR1 is MDHEN and CDR2 is SYDVKM in the germline V gene. The CDR3 is 15 amino acids. The V and J ends lost 4 bases and 9 bases respectively, with 21 bases between them. CDR3 sequence: CASSSTGIRESAQYF. CDR3 bases: TGTGCCAGCAGTTCCACAGGGATCAGAGAGTCGGCCCAGTACTTC.

The rearrangement uses TRBV2 and TRBJ1-2, with 8 bases that match TRBD1. Trimming cost V 0 bases and J 9 bases; bases outside gene matches: 15. Per the germline V gene, CDR1 is SNHLY and CDR2 is FYNNEI. The CDR3 is 17 residues long. CDR3 in DNA: TGTGCCAGCAGTGAAGCCCCCGGACAGGGACGACCGTCTCGCTACACCTTC. Translation: CASSEAPGQGRPSRYTF.

The V call is TRBV25-1, the J call TRBJ2-7; TRBD1 or TRBD2 may be the D gene (8 bases each). The V and J ends lost 8 bases and 6 bases respectively, with 26 bases between them. The CDR3 has 16 residues. Germline V gives CDR1 MGHDK, CDR2 SYGVNS. Here the CDR3 DNA reads TGTGCCAGCGGATCGAGACCGGGACTAGGGACAGGCGAGCAGTACTTC. Its protein product is CASGSRPGLGTGEQYF.

The gene calls are TRBV5-1 and TRBJ1-2; D gene unclear. CDR1 and CDR2 (germline): SGHRS, YFSETQ. The CDR3 extends over 14 amino acids. V shed 4 bases and J shed 6 bases, with 16 bases lying between them. The CDR3 DNA follows: TGCGCCAGCAGCCCGCCTGCGGGGTTTGATGGCTACACCTTC. It yields the protein CASSPPAGFDGYTF.

The chain uses TRBV6-1 and TRBJ1-1, with 7 bases matching TRBD1. The CDR3 has 14 amino acids. Germline CDR1 MNHNS, CDR2 SASEGT. V was pared by 0 bases and J by 5 bases, with 3 bases of the junction left unmatched. CDR3 in amino acids: CASSEAQGVTEAFF. In nucleotides, the CDR3 is TGTGCCAGCAGTGAAGCTCAGGGGGTGACTGAAGCTTTCTTT.

V is TRBV5-4 and J is TRBJ2-3; 8 bases are a match to TRBD2. The germline V gene has CDR1 SGHNT and CDR2 YYREEE (reference sequence). Trimming took 7 bases from V and 4 from J; bases not matched to a gene: 5. The length of the CDR3 is 13 residues. CDR3 region: CASAGGVADTQYF. In DNA, the CDR3 is TGTGCCAGCGCGGGAGGTGTGGCAGATACGCAGTATTTT.

The V and J genes are TRBV9 and TRBJ2-7; maybe TRBD1 (5 bases). CDR1 SGDLS and CDR2 YYNGEE come from the germline V gene. The ends were cut back, 2 bases at V and 1 base at J, with 19 bases in the middle. This CDR3 comprises 17 residues. The CDR3 coding sequence is TGTGCCAGCAGCGTTGGTGTAAGGACAAGCAGTTCCTACGAGCAGTACTTC. Its translation: CASSVGVRTSSSYEQYF.

J is TRBJ2-7 and V is TRBV11-3; possibly TRBD1 for D (6 bases). V gave up 5 bases and J gave up 6 bases, with 23 bases separating them. Germline values: CDR1 SGHNT, CDR2 YENEEA. This CDR3 region has 16 residues. The CDR3 coding sequence is TGTGCCAGCAGCCCCCATACTACAGGGAATTTGGGCGAGCAGTACTTC. Translation gives CASSPHTTGNLGEQYF.

This clone was found once. V usage is TRBV5-1 and J usage is TRBJ2-5; TRBD1 might be the D (6 bases). Deletions cut 2 bases from V and 5 bases from J, with 13 bases between. The germline V gene encodes CDR1 SGHRS and CDR2 YFSETQ. This CDR3 contains 14 residues. CDR3 coding DNA: TGCGCCAGCAGCTTAACAGGGCTTGAGGAGACCCAGTACTTC. Protein product: CASSLTGLEETQYF.

The chain has TRBV5-1 and TRBJ2-5; 11 bases agree with TRBD1. The CDR3 loop spans 16 amino acids. Per germline, CDR1 SGHRS and CDR2 YFSETQ. V trimming: 1 base; J trimming: 1 base; junction bases outside the gene matches: 3. The CDR3: CASSLRTGGVQETQYF. Here the CDR3 DNA reads TGCGCCAGCAGCTTGAGGACAGGGGGCGTCCAAGAGACCCAGTACTTC. The whole variable domain, filled in from reference TRBV5-1 and TRBJ2-5, reads KAGVTQTPRYLIKTRGQQVTLSCSPISGHRSVSWYQQTPGQGLQFLFEYFSETQRNKGNFPGRFSGRQFSNSRSEMNVSTLELGDSALYLCASSLRTGGVQETQYFGPGTRLLVL.